This is a list of T cell receptor beta chains from one sample in a study of cytomegalovirus exposure and HLA in healthy donors. The data were produced by immunoSEQ multiplex PCR, yet TCRdb's version contains in-frame clones alone and is incomplete. The sample shows roughly 150,000 clones, 80% to 90% of them seen only once. The sequenced material came from PBMCs. Receptor source: a woman aged 18-29 years in good health and CMV-seronegative. Each CDR3 is given with its conserved first and last residue. D genes are given only for firm matches. The size of a clone is reported for some rows only, either as once, few or many, or as a class for expanded clones.

d_gene	v_gene	abundance	j_gene	CDR3nt	CDR3aa
-	TRBV7-2	-	TRBJ2-4	TGTGCCAGCACCGCATACAGGGTCACAAACATTCAGTACTTC	CASTAYRVTNIQYF
TRBD1	TRBV5-6	-	TRBJ1-6	TGTGCCAGCAGGCGGGACAGGGCTGGTAATTCACCCCTCCACTTT	CASRRDRAGNSPLHF
-	TRBV19	once	TRBJ1-3	TGTGCCAGTAGAGCACAGGGCTACTTCTCTGGAAACACCATATATTTT	CASRAQGYFSGNTIYF
-	TRBV10-3	once	TRBJ2-2	TGTGCCATCAAAAACGGGTCGTCTACCGGGGAGCTGTTTTTT	CAIKNGSSTGELFF
-	TRBV10-3	-	TRBJ2-5	TGTGCCATCAGTGATAATCAAGAGACCCAGTACTTC	CAISDNQETQYF
TRBD2	TRBV27	-	TRBJ2-1	TGTGCCAGCACGAGCGGGATGAGGTCCTACAATGAGCAGTTCTTC	CASTSGMRSYNEQFF
TRBD1	TRBV15	-	TRBJ1-5	TGTGCCACCAGCAGAGGGGTGACAGGGGGAGAGAATAGCAATCAGCCCCAGCATTTT	CATSRGVTGGENSNQPQHF
-	TRBV6-5	-	TRBJ1-5	TGTGCCAGCAGTTACTCTCCACAGGGCGGTGGTCAGCCCCAGCATTTT	CASSYSPQGGGQPQHF
-	TRBV11-2	-	TRBJ2-5	TGTGCCTATGGGACTCTCCGAGAGACCCAGTACTTC	CAYGTLRETQYF
-	TRBV11-3	-	TRBJ2-7	TGTGCCAGCAGCTTAGATCTTGCGGGCGAGCAGTACTTC	CASSLDLAGEQYF
TRBD2	TRBV7-6	once	TRBJ2-5	TGTGCCAGCAGCCCTTTTGCCGGGACTAGCGGGCCCGAAGAGACCCAGTACTTC	CASSPFAGTSGPEETQYF
-	TRBV11-2	-	TRBJ1-2	TGTGCCAGCAGCTCACTTCAGGGTAGCTACACCTTC	CASSSLQGSYTF
TRBD1	TRBV13	-	TRBJ1-2	TGTGCCAGCAGCTTGGACAGGGTGGCTGGCTACACCTTC	CASSLDRVAGYTF
-	TRBV5-1	few	TRBJ2-3	TGCGCCAGCAGCGCCGTGGGGGGATCGACAGATACGCAGTATTTT	CASSAVGGSTDTQYF
-	TRBV6-5	once	TRBJ1-1	TGTGCCAGCAGTTGGGACACTTCGAACACTGAAGCTTTCTTT	CASSWDTSNTEAFF
-	TRBV2	-	TRBJ2-7	TGTGCCATCAACGCCGCAGGATTCTCCTACGAGCAGTACTTC	CAINAAGFSYEQYF
-	TRBV30	-	TRBJ1-1	TGTGCCTGGATGGGGGCGAGGGGCACTGAAGCTTTCTTT	CAWMGARGTEAFF
TRBD1	TRBV30	few	TRBJ1-3	TGTGCCTGGAGTCCTTCGCCGGGACAGGGGCTTGGAAACACCATATATTTT	CAWSPSPGQGLGNTIYF
TRBD1	TRBV4-3	-	TRBJ2-7	TGCGCCAGCAGCCAAGTATATTCACAGGGGAGTTACCGCTACGAGCAGTACTTC	CASSQVYSQGSYRYEQYF
TRBD1	TRBV7-9	-	TRBJ1-2	TGTGCCAGCAGCTTTGCCGGACAGGGAGGAAGTGGCTACACCTTC	CASSFAGQGGSGYTF
TRBD1	TRBV9	-	TRBJ2-7	TGTGCCAGCAGCGTGACCGGGACAGAAATTTACGAGCAGTACTTC	CASSVTGTEIYEQYF